These T cell receptor beta chains were read from a single sample in a study of T-cell reconstitution after alpha-beta-depleted transplantation in children. TCRdb fed the PCR reads into MiXCR, producing one record per CDR3 protein. This sample has roughly 170,000 distinct CDR3 sequences, with roughly 7.5% found just once. The specimen was PBMCs from the stem cell graft donor, collected from the stem cell graft. The receptors come from a human donor who donated a stem cell graft to a child with Wiskott-Aldrich syndrome. CDR3s include the opening cysteine and the closing phenylalanine or tryptophan. Fields, in order: V gene, clone size, CDR3 protein. A row's size may be missing; if present it is once, few, many or a size class.

V gene: TRBV15
clone size: NA
CDR3 protein: CATSARDRPKTGELFF

V gene: TRBV7-2
clone size: NA
CDR3 protein: CASSLAGLADNEQFF

V gene: TRBV20-1
clone size: many
CDR3 protein: CSTGQEHF

V gene: TRBV29-1
clone size: many
CDR3 protein: CSVEWTGIGNEQFF

V gene: TRBV4-3
clone size: many
CDR3 protein: CASSLVSRARTEAFF

V gene: TRBV5-5
clone size: many
CDR3 protein: CASSLAGAFGYTF

V gene: TRBV5-6
clone size: once
CDR3 protein: CARGPGIGGGEQYF

V gene: TRBV29-1
clone size: NA
CDR3 protein: CSLSGMNTDTQYF

V gene: TRBV5-6
clone size: many
CDR3 protein: CASSLVGPYEQYF

V gene: TRBV20-1
clone size: NA
CDR3 protein: CCARESDSKGSYEQYF

V gene: TRBV12-3/TRBV12-4
clone size: many
CDR3 protein: CASSPTGDNSPLHF

V gene: TRBV11-3
clone size: few
CDR3 protein: CASSLESDEQFF

V gene: TRBV30
clone size: few
CDR3 protein: CAWTSYSHTEAFF

V gene: TRBV29-1
clone size: few
CDR3 protein: CSVVVGRGYEQYF

V gene: TRBV12-3/TRBV12-4
clone size: many
CDR3 protein: CASSSGLPMNTQYF

V gene: TRBV12-3/TRBV12-4
clone size: many
CDR3 protein: CASSLSQGTDTQYF

V gene: TRBV20-1
clone size: many
CDR3 protein: CSARGGSGYISNF

V gene: TRBV9
clone size: few
CDR3 protein: CASSVASGITDTQYF

V gene: TRBV6-2/TRBV6-3
clone size: NA
CDR3 protein: CASSYSTSTDTQYF

V gene: TRBV5-8
clone size: many
CDR3 protein: CASSSHGRGDRQPQHF

V gene: TRBV7-9
clone size: many
CDR3 protein: CASRRRDVYNSPLHF

V gene: TRBV7-9
clone size: NA
CDR3 protein: CASSLKTGEKLFF

V gene: TRBV7-9
clone size: many
CDR3 protein: CASSLDMAYEQYF

V gene: TRBV24-1
clone size: many
CDR3 protein: CATSDLSRKAFF

V gene: TRBV7-8
clone size: many
CDR3 protein: CASSLGQGSPLHF